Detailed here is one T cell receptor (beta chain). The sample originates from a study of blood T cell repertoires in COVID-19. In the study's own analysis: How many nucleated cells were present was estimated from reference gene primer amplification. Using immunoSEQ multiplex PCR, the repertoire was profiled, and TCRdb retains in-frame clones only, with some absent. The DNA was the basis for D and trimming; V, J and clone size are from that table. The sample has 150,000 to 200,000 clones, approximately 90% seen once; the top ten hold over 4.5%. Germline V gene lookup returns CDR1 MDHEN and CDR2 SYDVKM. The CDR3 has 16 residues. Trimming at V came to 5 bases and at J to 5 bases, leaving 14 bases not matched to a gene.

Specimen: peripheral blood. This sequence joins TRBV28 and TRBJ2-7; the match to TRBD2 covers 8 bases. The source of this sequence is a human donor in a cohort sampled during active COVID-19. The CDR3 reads CASSPSLAGRVHEQYF. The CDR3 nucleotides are TGTGCCAGCAGTCCTTCCTTAGCGGGAAGGGTCCACGAGCAGTACTTC.